A selection of T cell receptor beta chains follows, all from one sample in a study of blood T cells in healthy people across ages. TCRdb redid the calling of the 5' RACE reads with MiXCR, one entry per CDR3 protein. The sample has around 2 million distinct CDR3 sequences; roughly 43% are singletons. The specimen was blood. Receptors originate from a human donor in good health. CDR3s include the opening cysteine and the closing phenylalanine or tryptophan. D genes are given only for firm matches. A row's size may be missing; if present it is once, few, many or a size class.

clone_size j_call d_call v_call cdr3_nt cdr3_aa
few TRBJ1-5 NA TRBV12-3/TRBV12-4 TGTGCCAGCAGTTTATTATCAGGGGCTAATCAGCCCCAGCATTTT CASSLLSGANQPQHF
NA TRBJ1-2 NA TRBV29-1 TGCAGCGTTGAAGAAGCAGGGATCTATGGCTACACCTTC CSVEEAGIYGYTF
few TRBJ2-3 NA TRBV2 TGTGCCAGCACCTCAAATGCGTGGAATACGCAGTATTTT CASTSNAWNTQYF
once TRBJ1-2 NA TRBV4-1 TGCGCCAGCAGCCAAGTCAGGGATGGTAACTATGGCTACACCTTC CASSQVRDGNYGYTF
few TRBJ2-1 TRBD1 TRBV5-1 TGCGCCAGCAGCTTGCCACGCTCCGGGACAGGGAATAATGAGCAGTTCTTC CASSLPRSGTGNNEQFF
few TRBJ2-5 NA TRBV7-9 TGTGCCAGCTGTAGAGTGGGAGAGACCCAGTACTTC CASCRVGETQYF
NA TRBJ2-7 NA TRBV4-3 TGCGCCAGCAGCCTCGACAAGCCCTACGAGCAGTACTTC CASSLDKPYEQYF
few TRBJ2-3 NA TRBV9 TGTGCCAGCAGTCGCAGCTTTGGGGGCCTTACAGATACGCAGTATTTT CASSRSFGGLTDTQYF
NA TRBJ2-5 NA TRBV5-1 TGCGCCAGCAGCGGCCCGGACAGGGACTACAAGCAGTACTTC CASSGPDRDYKQYF
NA TRBJ2-1 NA TRBV7-9 TGTGCCAGCAGCCCGCTCAGCGTAGAGCAGTTCTTC CASSPLSVEQFF
NA TRBJ2-3 NA TRBV20-1 TGCAGTGCTAGATCCCCAGGCTTCCGAGGGGGCACAGATACGCAGTATTTT CSARSPGFRGGTDTQYF
NA TRBJ2-1 NA TRBV5-1 TGCGCCAGCAGCTTGGGGGGCCCGGGGCGGACCTACAATGAGCAGTTCTTC CASSLGGPGRTYNEQFF
few TRBJ1-1 NA TRBV5-1 TGCGCCAGCAGCTCTAGGGGGGGTGACACTGAAGCTTTCTTT CASSSRGGDTEAFF
few TRBJ2-1 TRBD1 TRBV7-2 TGTGCCAGCAGCTTAAGGCCGGGACAGGCCTACAATGAGCAGTTCTTC CASSLRPGQAYNEQFF
few TRBJ2-3 NA TRBV6-2/TRBV6-3 TGTGCCAGCAGTTACACAACGCAGGACCTCACAGATACGCAGTATTTT CASSYTTQDLTDTQYF
NA TRBJ2-5 TRBD2 TRBV11-2 TGTGCCAGCAGCCTACTAGCCGGGACTAGCGGGGGCGACCAAGAGACCCAGTACTTC CASSLLAGTSGGDQETQYF
many TRBJ1-1 TRBD1 TRBV12-3/TRBV12-4 TGTGCCAGCAGTCGGACAGGGACTGAAGCTTTCTTT CASSRTGTEAFF
few TRBJ1-6 NA TRBV5-1 TGCGCCAGCAGCTTGGAAGGGAGGCGTTCACCCCTCCACTTT CASSLEGRRSPLHF
NA TRBJ2-3 TRBD2 TRBV4-3 TGCGCCAGCAGCCAAGATCTGGGACTAGCGGGGGGCCTCACAGATACGCAGTATTTT CASSQDLGLAGGLTDTQYF
NA TRBJ2-1 NA TRBV20-1 TGCAGTGTCGTAGGAACCGCGAGCTACAATGAGCAGTTCTTC CSVVGTASYNEQFF
NA TRBJ2-1 TRBD2 TRBV24-1 TGTGCCACCAGTGATCCGTCGGGGGGGCTCGGTGAGCAGTTCTTC CATSDPSGGLGEQFF
NA TRBJ1-5 NA TRBV4-1 TGCGCCAGCAGGTCAGGGTTGCGACAGCCCCAGCATTTT CASRSGLRQPQHF
NA TRBJ2-4 TRBD1 TRBV12-3/TRBV12-4 TGTGCCAGCAGTTTAGGGACAGGGGTTCAGGACTTC CASSLGTGVQDF
few TRBJ1-2 NA TRBV6-1 TGTGCCAGCAGTGAAGCGGCAGGGAGTTATGGCTACACCTTC CASSEAAGSYGYTF
few TRBJ2-1 TRBD2 TRBV20-1 TGCAGTGCTTTGCGGGCCCAGAGCGGGGGGGCCAATGAGCAGTTCTTC CSALRAQSGGANEQFF
few TRBJ1-3 NA TRBV28 TGTGCCAGCCGTTTATCGGGGGTACTTGGAAACACCATATATTTT CASRLSGVLGNTIYF
few TRBJ1-5 NA TRBV20-1 TGCAGTGCTAGAGAGGGGGAAGTAGAACATCAGCCCCAGCATTTT CSAREGEVEHQPQHF
NA TRBJ2-1 NA TRBV20-1 TGCAGTGCTCCAGAGAACCAAATCCGAGAGGGTGAGCAGTTCTTC CSAPENQIREGEQFF
few TRBJ2-5 TRBD1 TRBV10-3 TGTGCCATCGGGGACAGGGCCCAAGAGACCCAGTACTTC CAIGDRAQETQYF
few TRBJ1-1 NA TRBV2 TGTGCCAGCAGTGGATTGGGGGTGGGTAGCACTGAAGCTTTCTTT CASSGLGVGSTEAFF
few TRBJ2-5 TRBD2 TRBV6-5 TGTGCCAGCAGTTACTCGAAGCGGGGGGGAGAAGAGACCCAGTACTTC CASSYSKRGGEETQYF